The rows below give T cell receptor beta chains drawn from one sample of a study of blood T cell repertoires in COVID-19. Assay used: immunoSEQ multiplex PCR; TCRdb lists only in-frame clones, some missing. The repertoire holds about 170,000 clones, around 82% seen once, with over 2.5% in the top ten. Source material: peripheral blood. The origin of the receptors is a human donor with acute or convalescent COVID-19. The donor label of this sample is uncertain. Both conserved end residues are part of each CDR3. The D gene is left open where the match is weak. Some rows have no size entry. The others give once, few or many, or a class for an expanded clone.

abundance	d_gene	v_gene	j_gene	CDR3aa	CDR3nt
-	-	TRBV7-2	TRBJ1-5	CASSLGREQPQHF	TGTGCCAGCAGCTTAGGGCGGGAGCAGCCCCAGCATTTT
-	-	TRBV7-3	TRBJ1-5	CASSAGGNQPQHF	TGTGCCAGCAGCGCCGGCGGGAATCAGCCCCAGCATTTT
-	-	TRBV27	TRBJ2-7	CASSSLTGRSYEQYF	TGTGCCAGCAGCTCCCTTACAGGGCGCTCCTACGAGCAGTACTTC
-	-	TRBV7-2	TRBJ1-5	CASSLVDGGNQPQHF	TGTGCCAGCAGCTTAGTGGACGGAGGTAATCAGCCCCAGCATTTT
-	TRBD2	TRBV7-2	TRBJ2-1	CASSAGLAGGKIEQFF	TGTGCCAGCAGCGCGGGACTAGCGGGAGGGAAAATTGAGCAGTTCTTC
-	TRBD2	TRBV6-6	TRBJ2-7	CASSPIGGGTLSPYHEQYF	TGTGCCAGCAGTCCCATCGGCGGGGGAACACTCTCTCCTTACCACGAGCAGTACTTC
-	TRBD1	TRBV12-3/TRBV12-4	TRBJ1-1	CASSRGSGTEAFF	TGTGCCAGCAGCAGGGGGAGCGGCACTGAAGCTTTCTTT
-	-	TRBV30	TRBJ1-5	CAWSALTGTNQPQHF	TGTGCCTGGAGCGCTCTTACAGGAACCAATCAGCCCCAGCATTTT
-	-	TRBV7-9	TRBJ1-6	CASSLEGDNSPLHF	TGTGCCAGCAGCTTGGAGGGAGATAATTCACCCCTCCACTTT
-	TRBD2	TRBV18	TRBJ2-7	CASSLSGTAEQYF	TGTGCCAGCTCACTTAGCGGGACCGCGGAGCAGTACTTC
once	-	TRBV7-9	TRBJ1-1	CASSARRTSFGTEAFF	TGTGCCAGCAGCGCACGGAGGACCTCCTTCGGCACTGAAGCTTTCTTT
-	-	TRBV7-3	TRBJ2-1	CASSFTRDNEQFF	TGTGCCAGCAGCTTCACCCGGGACAATGAGCAGTTCTTC
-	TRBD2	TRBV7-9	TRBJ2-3	CASSKGLAGRAIDTQYF	TGTGCCAGCAGCAAGGGACTAGCGGGACGGGCGATCGATACGCAGTATTTT
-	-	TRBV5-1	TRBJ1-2	CASTEKGAGDYGYTF	TGCGCCAGCACCGAAAAAGGGGCAGGTGACTATGGCTACACCTTC
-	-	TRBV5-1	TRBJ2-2	CASSLAGLANTGELFF	TGCGCCAGCAGCTTGGCCGGACTGGCCAACACCGGGGAGCTGTTTTTT
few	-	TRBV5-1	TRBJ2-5	CASSLGGTHGAETQYF	TGCGCCAGCAGCTTAGGCGGGACTCATGGGGCGGAGACCCAGTACTTC
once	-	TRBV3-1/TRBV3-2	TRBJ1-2	CASSQAGTSGGYTF	TGTGCCAGCAGCCAAGCGGGAACCTCCGGGGGCTACACCTTC
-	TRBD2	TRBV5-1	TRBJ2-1	CASSPLGGTTSYNEQFF	TGCGCCAGCAGCCCCCTGGGGGGGACTACCTCCTACAATGAGCAGTTCTTC
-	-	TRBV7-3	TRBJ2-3	CASSRGESDTQYF	TGTGCCAGCAGCCGTGGGGAGTCAGATACGCAGTATTTT
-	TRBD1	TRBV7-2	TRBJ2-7	CASSLSAGGSYEQYF	TGTGCCAGCAGCTTATCGGCAGGGGGCTCCTACGAGCAGTACTTC
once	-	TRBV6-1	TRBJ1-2	CASSEVRMSGGYTF	TGTGCCAGCAGTGAAGTAAGGATGTCGGGAGGCTACACCTTC
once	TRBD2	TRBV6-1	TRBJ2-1	CASSELAGGLSEQFF	TGTGCCAGCAGTGAGCTAGCGGGGGGGCTAAGTGAGCAGTTCTTC
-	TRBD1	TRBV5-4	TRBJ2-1	CASSPRTGGLYNEQFF	TGTGCCAGCAGCCCGCGGACAGGGGGCCTATACAATGAGCAGTTCTTC
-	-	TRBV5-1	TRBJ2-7	CASSSNRDHEQYF	TGCGCCAGCAGCTCAAACAGGGACCACGAGCAGTACTTC
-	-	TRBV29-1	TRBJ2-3	CSVDGFTDTQYF	TGCAGCGTTGACGGGTTCACAGATACGCAGTATTTT
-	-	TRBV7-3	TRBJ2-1	CASSLYRESSYNEQFF	TGTGCCAGCAGCTTATATCGGGAGAGCTCCTACAATGAGCAGTTCTTC
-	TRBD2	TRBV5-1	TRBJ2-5	CAGSSGLAGGQETQYF	TGCGCCGGCAGCTCGGGACTAGCGGGGGGGCAAGAGACCCAGTACTTC
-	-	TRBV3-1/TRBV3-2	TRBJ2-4	CASSQVLAGKNIQYF	TGTGCCAGCAGCCAAGTTTTGGCCGGGAAAAACATTCAGTACTTC
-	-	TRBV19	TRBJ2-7	CASSLDGQGNYEQYF	TGTGCCAGTAGTCTCGACGGGCAGGGAAACTACGAGCAGTACTTC
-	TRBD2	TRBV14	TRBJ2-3	CASSQSRGGGLAQYF	TGTGCCAGCAGCCAATCGCGGGGGGGCGGCTTGGCGCAGTATTTT
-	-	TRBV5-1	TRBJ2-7	CASNLGAEQYF	TGCGCCAGCAACTTGGGGGCCGAGCAGTACTTC
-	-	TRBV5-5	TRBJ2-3	CASSLATGYTDTQYF	TGTGCCAGCAGCTTGGCCACAGGGTATACAGATACGCAGTATTTT
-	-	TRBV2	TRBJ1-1	CASTRRQGNTEAFF	TGTGCCAGCACTCGTCGGCAGGGGAACACTGAAGCTTTCTTT
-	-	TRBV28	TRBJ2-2	CASSDGPSAGNTGELFF	TGTGCCAGCAGTGACGGCCCCTCGGCGGGTAACACCGGGGAGCTGTTTTTT
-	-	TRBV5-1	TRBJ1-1	CASSLARENTEAFF	TGCGCCAGCAGCTTGGCCAGGGAAAACACTGAAGCTTTCTTT
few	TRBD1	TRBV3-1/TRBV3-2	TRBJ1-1	CASSRTRGTEAFF	TGTGCCAGCAGCCGAACCAGGGGGACTGAAGCTTTCTTT
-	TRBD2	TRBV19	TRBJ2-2	CASSISPSGKTGELFF	TGTGCCAGTAGTATCTCTCCTAGCGGGAAAACCGGGGAGCTGTTTTTT
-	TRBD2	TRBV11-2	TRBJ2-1	CASSPIAGAGTVNEQFF	TGTGCCAGCAGCCCGATAGCGGGGGCAGGGACGGTCAATGAGCAGTTCTTC
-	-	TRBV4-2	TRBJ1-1	CASSQLKGGAMNTEAFF	TGTGCCAGCAGCCAACTTAAGGGCGGGGCGATGAACACTGAAGCTTTCTTT
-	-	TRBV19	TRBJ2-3	CASSIQYTTDTQYF	TGTGCCAGTAGTATTCAGTACACCACAGATACGCAGTATTTT
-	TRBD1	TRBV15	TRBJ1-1	CATSRPDRGAEAFF	TGTGCCACCAGCAGACCAGACAGGGGCGCTGAAGCTTTCTTT
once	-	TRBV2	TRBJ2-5	CASGGGRGRETQYF	TGTGCCAGCGGCGGGGGCCGGGGGAGGGAGACCCAGTACTTC
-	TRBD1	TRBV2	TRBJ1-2	CARERDSPFNYGYTF	TGTGCCAGAGAACGGGACAGCCCCTTTAACTATGGCTACACCTTC
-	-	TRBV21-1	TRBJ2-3	CATGGITPLTDTQYF	TGTGCCACCGGCGGAATCACGCCCCTCACAGATACGCAGTATTTT
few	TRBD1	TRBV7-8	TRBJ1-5	CASSPFGPGQGNQPQHF	TGTGCCAGCAGCCCATTCGGGCCGGGACAGGGGAATCAGCCCCAGCATTTT
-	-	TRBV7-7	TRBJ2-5	CASSPGAGYEGTQYF	TGTGCTAGCAGCCCAGGGGCAGGGTACGAGGGGACCCAGTACTTC
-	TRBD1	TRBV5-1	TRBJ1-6	CASSLGDRDYSPLHF	TGCGCCAGCAGCCTGGGGGACAGGGATTACTCACCCCTCCACTTT
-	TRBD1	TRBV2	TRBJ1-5	CASRGTGGGNQPQHF	TGTGCCAGCAGAGGGACAGGGGGCGGCAATCAGCCCCAGCATTTT
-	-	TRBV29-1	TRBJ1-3	CSVVRGSGNTIYF	TGCAGCGTTGTAAGGGGCTCTGGAAACACCATATATTTT
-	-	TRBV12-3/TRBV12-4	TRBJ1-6	CASSLQAGSPLHF	TGTGCCAGCAGTTTGCAGGCAGGCTCACCCCTCCACTTT
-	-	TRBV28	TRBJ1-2	CASSLEQIYGYTF	TGTGCCAGCAGTTTAGAACAGATATACGGCTACACCTTC
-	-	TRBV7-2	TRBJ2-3	CASSNTDTQYF	TGTGCCTCCAGTAACACAGATACGCAGTATTTT
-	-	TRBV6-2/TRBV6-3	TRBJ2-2	CASSFGTGELFF	TGTGCCAGCAGTTTCGGCACCGGGGAGCTGTTTTTT
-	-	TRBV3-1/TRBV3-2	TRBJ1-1	CASSQGSFEAFF	TGTGCCAGCAGCCAAGGTAGCTTTGAAGCTTTCTTT
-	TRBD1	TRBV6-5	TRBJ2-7	CASRPTGVLSYEQYF	TGTGCCAGCAGACCCACAGGGGTCCTCTCCTACGAGCAGTACTTC